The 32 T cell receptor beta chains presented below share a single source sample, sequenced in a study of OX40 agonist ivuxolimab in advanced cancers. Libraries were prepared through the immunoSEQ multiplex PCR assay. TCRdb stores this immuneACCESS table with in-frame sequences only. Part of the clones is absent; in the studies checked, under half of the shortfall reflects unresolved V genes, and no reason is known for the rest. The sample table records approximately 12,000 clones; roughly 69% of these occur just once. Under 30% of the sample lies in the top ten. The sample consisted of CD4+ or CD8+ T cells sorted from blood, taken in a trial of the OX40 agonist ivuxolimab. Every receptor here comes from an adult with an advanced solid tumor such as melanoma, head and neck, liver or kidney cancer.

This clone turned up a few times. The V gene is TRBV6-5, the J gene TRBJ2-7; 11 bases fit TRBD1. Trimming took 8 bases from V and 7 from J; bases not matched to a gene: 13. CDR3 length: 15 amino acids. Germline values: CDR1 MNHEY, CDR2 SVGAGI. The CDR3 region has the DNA TGTGCCAGCGCCTCACGAGGACAGGGGGCTGAGGAGCAGTACTTC. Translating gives CASASRGQGAEEQYF.

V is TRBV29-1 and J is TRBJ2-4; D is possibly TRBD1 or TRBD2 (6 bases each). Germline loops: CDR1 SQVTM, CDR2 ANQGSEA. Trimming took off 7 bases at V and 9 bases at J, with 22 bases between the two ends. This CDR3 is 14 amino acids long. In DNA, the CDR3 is TGCAGCGCCCTTTCTAGCCCAGGAGGGGGCATTCAGTACTTC. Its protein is CSALSSPGGGIQYF.

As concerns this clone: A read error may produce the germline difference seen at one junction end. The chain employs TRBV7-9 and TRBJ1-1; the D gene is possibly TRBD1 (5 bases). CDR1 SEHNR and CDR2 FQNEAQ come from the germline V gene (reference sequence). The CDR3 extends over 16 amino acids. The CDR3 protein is CASSQGVSRGDTEAFF. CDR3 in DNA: TGCGCCAGCAGCCAAGGGGTTTCTAGGGGTGACACTGAAGCTTTCTTT.

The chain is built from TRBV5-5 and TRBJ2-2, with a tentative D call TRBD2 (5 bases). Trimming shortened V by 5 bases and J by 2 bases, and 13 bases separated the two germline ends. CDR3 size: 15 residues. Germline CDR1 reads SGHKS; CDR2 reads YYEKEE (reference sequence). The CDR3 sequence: CASSLSGSNTGELFF. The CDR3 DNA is TGTGCCAGCAGTTTGTCGGGGTCCAACACCGGGGAGCTGTTTTTT.

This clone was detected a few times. The DNA of the CDR3 is TGCGCCAGCAGCAAAACTGGACTAGCGGGACTAGGGGACACCGGGGAGCTGTTTTTT. Translating it yields CASSKTGLAGLGDTGELFF. V is TRBV10-2 and J is TRBJ2-2; TRBD2 agrees at 12 bases. CDR1 is WSHSY, CDR2 SAAADI, per germline. With V trimmed by 6 bases and J by 3 bases, 14 bases remained unmatched. This CDR3 spans 19 amino acids.

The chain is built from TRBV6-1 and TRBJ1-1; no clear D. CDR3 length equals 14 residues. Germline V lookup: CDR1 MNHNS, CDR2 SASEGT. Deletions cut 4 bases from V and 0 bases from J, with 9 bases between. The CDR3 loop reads CASSVWELNTEAFF. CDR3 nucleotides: TGTGCCAGCAGTGTTTGGGAATTGAACACTGAAGCTTTCTTT.

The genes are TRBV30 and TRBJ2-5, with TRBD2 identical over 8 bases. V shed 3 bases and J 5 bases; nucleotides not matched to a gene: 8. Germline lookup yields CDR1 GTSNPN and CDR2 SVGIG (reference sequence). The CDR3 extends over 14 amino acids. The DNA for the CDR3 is TGTGCCTGGAGAGCGGGGGATTCCTTCGAGACCCAGTACTTC. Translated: CAWRAGDSFETQYF. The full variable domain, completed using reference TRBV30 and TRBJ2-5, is SQTIHQWPATLVQPVGSPLSLECTVEGTSNPNLYWYRQAAGRGLQLLFYSVGIGQISSEVPQNLSASRPQDRQFILSSKKLLLSDSGFYLCAWRAGDSFETQYFGPGTRLLVL.

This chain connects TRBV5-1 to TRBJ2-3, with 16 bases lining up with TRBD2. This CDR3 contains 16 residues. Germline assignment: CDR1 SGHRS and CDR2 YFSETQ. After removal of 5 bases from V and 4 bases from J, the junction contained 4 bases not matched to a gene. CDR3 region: CASRAGLAGGPDTQYF. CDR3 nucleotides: TGCGCCAGCAGGGCGGGACTAGCGGGAGGGCCAGATACGCAGTATTTT.

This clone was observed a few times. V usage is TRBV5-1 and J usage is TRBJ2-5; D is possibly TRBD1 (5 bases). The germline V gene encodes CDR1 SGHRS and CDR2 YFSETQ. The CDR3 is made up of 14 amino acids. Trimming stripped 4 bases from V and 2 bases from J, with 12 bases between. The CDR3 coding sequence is TGCGCCAGCAGCGACAGAGCCCTTCAAGAGACCCAGTACTTC. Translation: CASSDRALQETQYF.

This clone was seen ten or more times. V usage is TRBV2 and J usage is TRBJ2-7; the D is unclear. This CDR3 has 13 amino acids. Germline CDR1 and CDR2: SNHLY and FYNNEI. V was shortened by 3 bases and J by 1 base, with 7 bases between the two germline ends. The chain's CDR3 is CASSDGRSYEQYF. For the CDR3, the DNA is TGTGCCAGCAGTGATGGGCGGTCCTACGAGCAGTACTTC.

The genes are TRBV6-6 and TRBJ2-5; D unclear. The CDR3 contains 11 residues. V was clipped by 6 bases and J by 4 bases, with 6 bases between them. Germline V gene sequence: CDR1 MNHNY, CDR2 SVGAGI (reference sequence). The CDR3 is CASSLGETQYF. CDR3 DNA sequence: TGTGCCAGCAGCTTGGGAGAGACCCAGTACTTC.

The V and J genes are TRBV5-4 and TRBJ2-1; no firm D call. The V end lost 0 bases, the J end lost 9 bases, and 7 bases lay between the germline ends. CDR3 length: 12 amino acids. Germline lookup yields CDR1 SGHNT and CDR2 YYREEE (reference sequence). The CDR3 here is CASSLAGFEQFF. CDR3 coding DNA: TGTGCCAGCAGCTTGGCTGGGTTTGAGCAGTTCTTC.

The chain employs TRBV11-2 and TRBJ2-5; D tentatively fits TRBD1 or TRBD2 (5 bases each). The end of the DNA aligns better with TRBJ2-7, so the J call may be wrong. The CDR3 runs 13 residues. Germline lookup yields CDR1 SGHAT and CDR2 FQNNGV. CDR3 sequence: CASSPLEGTEQYF. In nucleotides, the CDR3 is TGTGCCAGCAGCCCCCTTGAGGGGACCGAGCAGTACTTC.

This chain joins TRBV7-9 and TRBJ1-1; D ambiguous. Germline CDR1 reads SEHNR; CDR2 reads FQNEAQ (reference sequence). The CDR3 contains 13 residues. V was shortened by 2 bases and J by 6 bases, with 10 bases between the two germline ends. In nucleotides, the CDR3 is TGTGCCAGCAGCTTAATTAGAAGGTCTGAAGCTTTCTTT. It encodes CASSLIRRSEAFF.

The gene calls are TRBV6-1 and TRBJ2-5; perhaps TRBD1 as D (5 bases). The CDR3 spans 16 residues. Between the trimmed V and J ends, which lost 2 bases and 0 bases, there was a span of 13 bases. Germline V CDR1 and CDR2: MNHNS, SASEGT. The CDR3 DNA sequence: TGTGCCAGCAGTGAACCGGTCGACAGTTACCAAGAGACCCAGTACTTC. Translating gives CASSEPVDSYQETQYF.

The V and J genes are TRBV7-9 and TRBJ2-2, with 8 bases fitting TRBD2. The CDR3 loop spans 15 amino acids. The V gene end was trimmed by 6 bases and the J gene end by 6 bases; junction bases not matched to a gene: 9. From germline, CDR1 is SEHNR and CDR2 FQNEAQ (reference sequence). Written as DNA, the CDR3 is TGTGCCAGCAGTGATGAGCGGGAGTCTCCCGGGGAGCTGTTTTTT. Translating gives CASSDERESPGELFF.

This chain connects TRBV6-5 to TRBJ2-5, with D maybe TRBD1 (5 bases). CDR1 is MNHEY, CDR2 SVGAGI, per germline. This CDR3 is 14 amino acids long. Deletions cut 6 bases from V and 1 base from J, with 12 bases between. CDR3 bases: TGTGCCAGCAGCCGACAGCTGCCCCAAGAGACCCAGTACTTC. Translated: CASSRQLPQETQYF.

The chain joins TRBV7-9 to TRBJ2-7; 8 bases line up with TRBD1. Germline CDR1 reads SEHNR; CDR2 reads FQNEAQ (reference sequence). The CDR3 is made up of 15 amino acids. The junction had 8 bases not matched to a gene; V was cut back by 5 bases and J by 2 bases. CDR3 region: CASSPRDRQPYEQYF. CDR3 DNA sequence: TGTGCCAGCAGCCCCCGGGACAGGCAACCCTACGAGCAGTACTTC.

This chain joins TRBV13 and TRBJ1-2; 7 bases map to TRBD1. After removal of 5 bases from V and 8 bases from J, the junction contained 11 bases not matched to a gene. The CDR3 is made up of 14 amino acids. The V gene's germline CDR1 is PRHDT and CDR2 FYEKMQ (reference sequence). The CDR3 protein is CASSPRTGLTGYTF. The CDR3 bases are TGTGCCAGCAGCCCCCGGACAGGCCTGACGGGCTACACCTTC.

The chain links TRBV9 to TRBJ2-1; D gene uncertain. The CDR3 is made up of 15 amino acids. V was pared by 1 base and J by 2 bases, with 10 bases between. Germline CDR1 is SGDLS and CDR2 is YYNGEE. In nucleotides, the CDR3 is TGTGCCAGCAGCGTATCCCCCCTCCCCTACAATGAGCAGTTCTTC. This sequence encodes CASSVSPLPYNEQFF.

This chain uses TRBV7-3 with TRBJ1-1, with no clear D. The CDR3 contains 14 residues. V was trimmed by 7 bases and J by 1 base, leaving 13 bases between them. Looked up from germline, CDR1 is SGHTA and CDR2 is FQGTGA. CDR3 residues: CASTLEFKNTEAFF. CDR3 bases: TGTGCCAGCACCCTCGAATTTAAGAACACTGAAGCTTTCTTT.

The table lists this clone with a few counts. The CDR3 DNA follows: TGTGCCAGCAGGTGGACTAGCGGGGGGACAGATACGCAGTATTTT. Amino acid sequence: CASRWTSGGTDTQYF. The V and J genes are TRBV27 and TRBJ2-3; TRBD2 matches at 14 bases. CDR1 and CDR2 (germline): MNHEY, SMNVEV (reference sequence). The junction had 2 bases not matched to a gene; V was cut back by 6 bases and J by 3 bases. The CDR3 is 15 residues long.

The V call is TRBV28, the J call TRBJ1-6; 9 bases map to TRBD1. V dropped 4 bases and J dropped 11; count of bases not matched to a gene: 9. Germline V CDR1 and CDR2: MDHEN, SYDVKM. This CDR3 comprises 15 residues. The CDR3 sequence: CASSSQTGGRAPLHF. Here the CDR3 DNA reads TGTGCCAGCAGTTCCCAAACAGGGGGCAGGGCACCCCTCCACTTT.

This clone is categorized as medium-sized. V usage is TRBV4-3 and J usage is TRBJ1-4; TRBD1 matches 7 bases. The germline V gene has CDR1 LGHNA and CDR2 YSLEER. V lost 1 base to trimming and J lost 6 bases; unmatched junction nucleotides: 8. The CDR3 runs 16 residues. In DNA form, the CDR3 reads TGCGCCAGCAGCCAAGGGGTCGACAGGGCAGATGAAAAACTGTTTTTT. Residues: CASSQGVDRADEKLFF.

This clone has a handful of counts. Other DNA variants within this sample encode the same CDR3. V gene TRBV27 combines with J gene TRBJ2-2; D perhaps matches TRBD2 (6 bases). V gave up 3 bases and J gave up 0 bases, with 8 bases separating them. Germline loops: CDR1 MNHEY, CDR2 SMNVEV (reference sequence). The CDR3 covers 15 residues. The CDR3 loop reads CASSLEGPNTGELFF. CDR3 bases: TGTGCCAGCAGTTTGGAGGGGCCGAACACCGGGGAGCTGTTTTTT.

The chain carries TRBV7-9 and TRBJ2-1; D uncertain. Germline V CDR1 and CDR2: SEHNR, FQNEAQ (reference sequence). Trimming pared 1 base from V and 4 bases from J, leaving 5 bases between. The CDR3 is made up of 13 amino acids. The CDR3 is CASSLGWYNEQFF. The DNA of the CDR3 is TGTGCCAGCAGCTTAGGATGGTACAATGAGCAGTTCTTC. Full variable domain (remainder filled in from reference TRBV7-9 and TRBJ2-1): DTGVSQNPRHKITKRGQNVTFRCDPISEHNRLYWYRQTLGQGPEFLTYFQNEAQLEKSRLLSDRFSAERPKGSFSTLEIQRTEQGDSAMYLCASSLGWYNEQFFGPGTRLTVL.

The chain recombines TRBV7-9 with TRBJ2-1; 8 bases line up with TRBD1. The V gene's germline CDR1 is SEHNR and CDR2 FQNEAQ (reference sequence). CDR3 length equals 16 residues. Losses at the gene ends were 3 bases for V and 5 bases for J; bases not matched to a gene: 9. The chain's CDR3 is CASSFLTGESDNEQFF. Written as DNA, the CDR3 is TGTGCCAGCAGCTTCTTGACAGGGGAATCCGACAATGAGCAGTTCTTC.

The CDR3, as DNA: TGTGCCTTTCCCGGGACAGGGATCGATGGCTACACCTTC. Translating it yields CAFPGTGIDGYTF. J is TRBJ1-2 and V is TRBV30; 9 bases are shared with TRBD1. V was pared by 7 bases and J by 6 bases, with 9 bases of the junction left unmatched. This CDR3 has 13 residues. CDR1 is GTSNPN, CDR2 SVGIG, per germline (reference sequence).

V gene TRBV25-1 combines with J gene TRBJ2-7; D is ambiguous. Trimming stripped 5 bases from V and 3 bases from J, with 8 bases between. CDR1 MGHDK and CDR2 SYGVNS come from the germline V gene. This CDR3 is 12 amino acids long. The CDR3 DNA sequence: TGTGCCAGCAGTTTAGGTGACTACGAGCAGTACTTC. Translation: CASSLGDYEQYF.

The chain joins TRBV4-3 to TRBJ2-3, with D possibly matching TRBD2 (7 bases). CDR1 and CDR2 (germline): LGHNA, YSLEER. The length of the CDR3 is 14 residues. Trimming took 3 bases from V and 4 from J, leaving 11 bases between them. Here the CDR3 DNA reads TGCGCCAGCAGCCAGGGGGGGCCGGCAGATACGCAGTATTTT. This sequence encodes CASSQGGPADTQYF.

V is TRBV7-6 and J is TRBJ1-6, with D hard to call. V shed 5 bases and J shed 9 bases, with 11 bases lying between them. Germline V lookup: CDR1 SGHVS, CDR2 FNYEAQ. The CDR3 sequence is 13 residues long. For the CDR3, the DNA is TGTGCCAGCAGCCCCTATTCAGGTTCACCCCTCCACTTT. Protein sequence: CASSPYSGSPLHF.

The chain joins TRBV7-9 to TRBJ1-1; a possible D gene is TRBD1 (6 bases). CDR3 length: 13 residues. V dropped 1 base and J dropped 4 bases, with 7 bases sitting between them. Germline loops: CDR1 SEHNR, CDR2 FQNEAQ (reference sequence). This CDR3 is CASSLGGATEAFF. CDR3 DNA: TGTGCCAGCAGCTTAGGGGGGGCCACTGAAGCTTTCTTT.